This TCR beta chain is from a study of CD8+ T cells in alopecia areata. This clone was counted only a few times. Germline-derived CDR1 and CDR2 are SGHRS and YFSETQ. There are 14 residues in the CDR3. V was pared by 0 bases and J by 6 bases, with 11 bases between. Investigators isolated RNA and reverse transcribed it into cDNA to act as the sequencing template. Here immunoSEQ multiplex PCR was the method, and the copy in TCRdb shows in-frame clones only, minus some. The sample shows fewer than 100,000 clones, under 45% of them seen only once. This chain joins TRBV5-1 and TRBJ2-3; D is unclear. The sequencing sample was made of CD4+ T cells sorted from blood. The clonotype was recovered from a human donor with alopecia areata. This CDR3 reads CASSLALDMDTQYF. The CDR3 coding sequence is TGCGCCAGCAGCTTGGCCCTTGATATGGATACGCAGTATTTT.